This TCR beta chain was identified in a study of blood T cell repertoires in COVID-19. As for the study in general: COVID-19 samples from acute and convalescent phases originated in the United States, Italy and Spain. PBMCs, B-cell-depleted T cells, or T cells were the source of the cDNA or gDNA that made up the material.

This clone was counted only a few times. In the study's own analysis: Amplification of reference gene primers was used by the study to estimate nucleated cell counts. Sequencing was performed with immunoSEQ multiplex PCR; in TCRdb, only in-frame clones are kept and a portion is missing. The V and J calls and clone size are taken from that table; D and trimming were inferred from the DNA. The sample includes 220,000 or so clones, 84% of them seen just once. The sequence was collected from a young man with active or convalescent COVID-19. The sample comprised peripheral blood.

CDR3 loop: CASSETGTYGYTF. CDR3 nucleotides: TGTGCCAGCAGTGAGACAGGAACCTATGGCTACACCTTC. The rearrangement joins TRBV2 to TRBJ1-2, with a tentative D call TRBD1 (6 bases). Trimming shortened V by 3 bases and J by 4 bases, and 9 bases separated the two germline ends. Germline values: CDR1 SNHLY, CDR2 FYNNEI. The CDR3 length is 13 residues.